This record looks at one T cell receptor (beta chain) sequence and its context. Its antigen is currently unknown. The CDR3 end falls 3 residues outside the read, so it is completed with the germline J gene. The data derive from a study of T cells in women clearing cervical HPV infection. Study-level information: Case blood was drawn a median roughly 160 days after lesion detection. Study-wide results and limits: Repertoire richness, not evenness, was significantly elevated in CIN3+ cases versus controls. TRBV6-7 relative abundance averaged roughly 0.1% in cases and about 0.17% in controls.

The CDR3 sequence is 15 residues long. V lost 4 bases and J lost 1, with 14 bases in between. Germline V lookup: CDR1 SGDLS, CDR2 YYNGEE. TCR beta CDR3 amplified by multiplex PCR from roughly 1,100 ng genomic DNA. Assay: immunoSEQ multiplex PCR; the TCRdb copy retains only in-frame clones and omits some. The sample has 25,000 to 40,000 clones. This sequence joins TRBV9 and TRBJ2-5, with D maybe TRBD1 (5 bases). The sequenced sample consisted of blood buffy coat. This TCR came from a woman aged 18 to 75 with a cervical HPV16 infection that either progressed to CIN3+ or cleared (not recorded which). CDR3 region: CASSLTTGTQETQYF. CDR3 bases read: TGTGCCAGCAGCCTAACCACAGGCACCCAAGAGACC.